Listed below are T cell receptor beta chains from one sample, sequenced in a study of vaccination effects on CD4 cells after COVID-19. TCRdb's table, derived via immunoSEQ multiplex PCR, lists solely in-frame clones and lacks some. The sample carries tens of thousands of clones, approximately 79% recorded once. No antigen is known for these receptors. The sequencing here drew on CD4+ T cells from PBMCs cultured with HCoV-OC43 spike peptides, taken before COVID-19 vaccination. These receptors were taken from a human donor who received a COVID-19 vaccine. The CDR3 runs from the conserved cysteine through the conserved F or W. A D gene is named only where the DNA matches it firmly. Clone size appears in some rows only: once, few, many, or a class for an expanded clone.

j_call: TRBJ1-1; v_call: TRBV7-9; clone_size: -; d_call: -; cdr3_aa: CASSIQTEAFF; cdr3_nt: TGTGCCAGCAGCATCCAAACTGAAGCTTTCTTT
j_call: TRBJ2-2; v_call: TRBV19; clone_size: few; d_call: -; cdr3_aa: CASPSTIGELFF; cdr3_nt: TGTGCCAGCCCGTCAACCATCGGGGAGCTGTTTTTT
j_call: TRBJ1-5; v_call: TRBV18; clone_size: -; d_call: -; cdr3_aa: CASSPQGSNQPQHF; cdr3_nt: TGTGCCAGCTCACCACAGGGTAGCAATCAGCCCCAGCATTTT
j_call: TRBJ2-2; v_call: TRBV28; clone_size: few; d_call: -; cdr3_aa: CASSTPQGYAGELFF; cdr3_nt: TGTGCCAGCAGTACGCCACAGGGTTACGCCGGGGAGCTGTTTTTT
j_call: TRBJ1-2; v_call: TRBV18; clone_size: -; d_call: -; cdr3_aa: CASSLEQGKRGYTF; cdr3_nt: TGTGCCAGCTCACTTGAACAGGGAAAGAGGGGCTACACCTTC
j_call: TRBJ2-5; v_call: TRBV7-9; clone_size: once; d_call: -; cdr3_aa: CASSPPRLLGGETQYF; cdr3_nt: TGTGCCAGCAGCCCACCCCGACTCCTTGGGGGAGAGACCCAGTACTTC
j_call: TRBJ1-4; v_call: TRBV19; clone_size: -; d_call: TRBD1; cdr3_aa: CASTKRDRENEKLFF; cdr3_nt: TGTGCCAGTACCAAAAGGGACAGGGAGAATGAAAAACTGTTTTTT
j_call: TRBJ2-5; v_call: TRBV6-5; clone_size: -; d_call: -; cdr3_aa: CASSYSNPGLGETQYF; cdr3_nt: TGTGCCAGCAGTTACTCGAATCCCGGGTTGGGAGAGACCCAGTACTTC
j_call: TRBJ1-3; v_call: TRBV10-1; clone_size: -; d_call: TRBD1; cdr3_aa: CASSENRGVGNTIYF; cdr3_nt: TGCGCCAGCAGTGAAAACAGGGGTGTAGGAAACACCATATATTTT
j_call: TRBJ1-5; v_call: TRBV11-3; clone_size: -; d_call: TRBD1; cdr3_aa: CASSLGIRENRDRNNQPQHF; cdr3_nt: TGTGCCAGCAGCTTAGGGATTAGGGAGAACCGGGACAGAAACAATCAGCCCCAGCATTTT
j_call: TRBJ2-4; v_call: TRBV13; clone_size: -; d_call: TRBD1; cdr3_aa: CASSLLQGENIQYF; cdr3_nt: TGTGCCAGCAGCTTATTACAGGGGGAAAACATTCAGTACTTC
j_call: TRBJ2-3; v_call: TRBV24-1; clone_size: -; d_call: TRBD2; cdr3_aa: CATSEPSGGPSTTDTQYF; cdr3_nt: TGTGCCACCAGTGAACCTAGCGGGGGCCCGTCCACTACAGATACGCAGTATTTT
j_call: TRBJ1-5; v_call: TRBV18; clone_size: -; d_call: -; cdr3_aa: CASSPRQGDQPQHF; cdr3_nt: TGTGCCAGCTCACCACGGCAGGGCGATCAGCCCCAGCATTTT
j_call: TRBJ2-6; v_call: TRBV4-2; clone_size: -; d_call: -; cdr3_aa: CASSQVLGPGANVLTF; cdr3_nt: TGTGCCAGCAGCCAAGTGCTGGGACCTGGGGCCAACGTCCTGACTTTC
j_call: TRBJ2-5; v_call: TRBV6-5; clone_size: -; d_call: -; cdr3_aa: CASSRRTDLRETQYF; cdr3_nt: TGTGCCAGCAGTCGTAGGACGGACCTCCGGGAGACCCAGTACTTC
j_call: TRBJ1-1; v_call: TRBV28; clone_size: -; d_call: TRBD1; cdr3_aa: CASSFEGADTEAFF; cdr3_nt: TGTGCCAGCAGTTTTGAGGGGGCGGACACTGAAGCTTTCTTT
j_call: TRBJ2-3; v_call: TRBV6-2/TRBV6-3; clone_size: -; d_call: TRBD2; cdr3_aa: CASSYSGARSWNTQYF; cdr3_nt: TGTGCCAGCAGTTACAGCGGGGCCCGTTCATGGAATACGCAGTATTTT